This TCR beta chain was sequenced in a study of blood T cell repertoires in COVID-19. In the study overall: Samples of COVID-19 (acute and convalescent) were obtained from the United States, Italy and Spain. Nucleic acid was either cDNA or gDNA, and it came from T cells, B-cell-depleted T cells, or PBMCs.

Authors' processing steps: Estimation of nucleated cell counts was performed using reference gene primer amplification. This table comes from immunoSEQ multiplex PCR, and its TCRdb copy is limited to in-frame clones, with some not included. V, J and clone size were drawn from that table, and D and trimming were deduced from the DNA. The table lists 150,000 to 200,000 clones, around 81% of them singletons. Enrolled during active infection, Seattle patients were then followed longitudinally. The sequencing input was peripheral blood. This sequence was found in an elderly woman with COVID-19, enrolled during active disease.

CDR3: CASSMRRGGGQGVSGANVLTF. The CDR3 coding sequence is TGTGCCAGTAGTATGAGAAGAGGTGGGGGACAGGGAGTCTCTGGGGCCAACGTCCTGACTTTC. This chain connects TRBV19 to TRBJ2-6; TRBD1 matches at 9 bases. The CDR3 sequence is 21 residues long. The V and J ends lost 3 bases and 0 bases, in that order; junction bases with no gene match: 15. CDR1 is LNHDA, CDR2 SQIVND, per germline (reference sequence). Combining the CDR3 with reference TRBV19 and TRBJ2-6 gives the whole variable domain DGGITQSPKYLFRKEGQNVTLSCEQNLNHDAMYWYRQDPGQGLRLIYYSQIVNDFQKGDIAEGYSVSREKKESFPLTVTSAQKNPTAFYLCASSMRRGGGQGVSGANVLTFGAGSRLTVL.